The present T cell receptor (beta chain) was sequenced within a study of T-cell memory formation after mild COVID-19. The study, taken as a whole, reports: The main location of contracting CD4+ clones was CM and EM, and that of contracting CD8+ clones was EMRA. The authors did not confirm SARS-CoV-2 specificity of second-wave clones peaking day 37.

A 5'RACE reaction primed in the constant segment made cDNA libraries of TCR alpha and TCR beta, and these carried sample barcodes and UMIs. TCRdb ran MiXCR on the 5' RACE reads and lists one entry per CDR3 protein. This table has some 57,000 distinct CDR3 sequences, 12% appearing once. There are 12 residues in the CDR3. V was pared by 6 bases and J by 5 bases, with 7 bases between. This clonotype is categorized as large (0.1 to 1%). What it binds is not known. Specimen: PBMCs or a T cell subset sorted from them (not recorded which). The clonotype was recovered from a man in his late teens or twenties who had mild COVID-19 (a few samples of this study predate the infection). Cell type and time point are not known. This chain joins TRBV12-3 or TRBV12-4 and TRBJ2-2, with D possibly TRBD1 on 5 matching bases. CDR3 nucleotide sequence: TGTGCCAGCAGCCAGGGAACCGGGGAGCTGTTTTTT. It codes for CASSQGTGELFF.